One and the same sample provided the 24 T cell receptor beta chains below, sequenced in a study of early T cells in non-severe SARS-CoV-2 infection. TCRdb re-analysed the 5' RACE reads in MiXCR, keeping a single row per CDR3 protein. The data show around 44,000 distinct CDR3 sequences, 7.7% seen once. The sample taken for sequencing was whole blood. These receptors were collected from an adult who was a healthcare worker with PCR-confirmed SARS-CoV-2 infection or an uninfected control (not recorded which).

CDR3 sequence reads: CATSPGVYQETQYF. The DNA of the CDR3 is TGCGCCACCTCCCCAGGGGTTTACCAAGAGACCCAGTACTTC. The rearrangement links TRBV5-1 to TRBJ2-5, with D perhaps matching TRBD1 (6 bases). Trimming took off 9 bases at V and 0 bases at J, with 15 bases between the two ends. The CDR3 length is 14 residues. Germline CDR1 SGHRS, CDR2 YFSETQ.

This clonotype showed up just a few times. The chain couples TRBV7-8 to TRBJ2-3; TRBD2 matches at 8 bases. The CDR3 length is 16 residues. Germline V gives CDR1 SGHVS, CDR2 FQNEAQ. The trim removed 1 base at V and 2 bases at J, leaving 5 bases unmatched. In DNA, the CDR3 is TGTGCCAGCAGCTTAGTTACTAGCGGACCCACAGATACGCAGTATTTT. Protein sequence: CASSLVTSGPTDTQYF.

This clonotype was counted a few times. The chain couples TRBV20-1 to TRBJ2-5; no firm D call. The CDR3 sequence is 12 residues long. From germline, CDR1 is DFQATT and CDR2 SNEGSKA (reference sequence). V was shortened by 6 bases and J by 5 bases, with 13 bases between the two germline ends. CDR3 bases: TGCAGTGCCGGGTTGAGCCCCGAGACCCAGTACTTC. This encodes CSAGLSPETQYF.

The V gene is TRBV6-2 or TRBV6-3, the J gene TRBJ1-5; D remains ambiguous. The CDR3 has 13 amino acids. V lost 2 bases and J lost 7, with 9 bases in between. Looked up from germline, CDR1 is MNHEY and CDR2 is SVGEGT. CDR3 region: CASSYAGGQPQHF. Here the CDR3 DNA reads TGTGCCAGCAGTTACGCAGGTGGCCAGCCCCAGCATTTT.

This clonotype was picked up a small number of times. A read error may account for a junction end that differs from germline. The gene calls are TRBV7-9 and TRBJ1-1, with 10 bases matching TRBD1. The CDR3 covers 15 residues. Germline CDR1 reads SEHNR; CDR2 reads FQNEAQ (reference sequence). The CDR3 region has the DNA TGTGCCAGCAGGGGATCCGGGACAGGGGACACTGAAGTTTTCTTT. Translated, it gives CASRGSGTGDTEVFF. The full variable domain, completed using reference TRBV7-9 and TRBJ1-1, is DTGVSQNPRHKITKRGQNVTFRCDPISEHNRLYWYRQTLGQGPEFLTYFQNEAQLEKSRLLSDRFSAERPKGSFSTLEIQRTEQGDSAMYLCASRGSGTGDTEVFFGQGTRLTVV.

This clonotype was observed a few times. The J gene is TRBJ1-2, the V gene TRBV29-1, with no clear D. CDR3 length equals 12 residues. Trimming left V 7 bases short and J 3 bases short, with 12 bases between. Germline values: CDR1 SQVTM, CDR2 ANQGSEA. CDR3 protein: CSGQDGYYGYTF. In DNA form, the CDR3 reads TGCAGCGGGCAGGACGGCTACTATGGCTACACCTTC.

This clonotype showed up many times. The V gene is TRBV27, the J gene TRBJ2-1; D is perhaps TRBD1 or TRBD2 (5 bases each). The CDR3 has 15 residues. CDR1 and CDR2 (germline): MNHEY, SMNVEV (reference sequence). V lost 3 bases and J 2 bases, leaving 11 bases between the germline ends. CDR3 DNA sequence: TGTGCCAGCAGTTTGGAATGGGACCCCTACAATGAGCAGTTCTTC. Amino acids: CASSLEWDPYNEQFF.

This clonotype was recorded at least ten times. The CDR3 here is CAISEPGTGETGELFF. DNA for the CDR3: TGTGCCATCAGTGAGCCCGGGACAGGGGAAACCGGGGAGCTGTTTTTT. V and J are TRBV10-3 and TRBJ2-2, with TRBD1 matching over 10 bases. The ends lost 2 bases at V and 5 bases at J; junction bases unmatched: 5. Germline V gene lookup returns CDR1 ENHRY and CDR2 SYGVKD. The CDR3 sequence is 16 residues long.

This clonotype was observed a handful of times. The chain joins TRBV9 to TRBJ1-4; a possible D gene is TRBD1 (5 bases). The germline CDR1 and CDR2 sequences are SGDLS and YYNGEE. The CDR3 runs to 13 residues. V dropped 7 bases and J dropped 7 bases, with 14 bases sitting between them. This CDR3 is CASRRGMGEKLFF. As DNA, the CDR3 is TGTGCCAGCCGACGGGGGATGGGTGAAAAACTGTTTTTT.

This clonotype has at least ten counts. V and J are TRBV28 and TRBJ1-4, with D hard to call. CDR1 is MDHEN and CDR2 is SYDVKM in the germline V gene. CDR3 length: 14 residues. V was cut by 4 bases and J by 8 bases, with 14 bases left in between. CDR3: CASSSPRVVEKLFF. CDR3 bases: TGTGCCAGCAGTTCCCCCCGTGTGGTCGAAAAACTGTTTTTT.

This clonotype was seen at least ten times. The chain recombines TRBV15 with TRBJ1-1; possibly TRBD1 for D (6 bases). With 0 bases removed from V and 5 bases from J, the gap between germline ends came to 7 bases. Germline values: CDR1 LNHNV, CDR2 YYDKDF (reference sequence). The CDR3 loop spans 13 amino acids. The CDR3 region is CATSRDQGTEAFF. The CDR3, as DNA: TGTGCCACCAGCAGAGATCAGGGGACTGAAGCTTTCTTT.

At least ten counts were recorded for this clonotype. The J gene is TRBJ2-2, the V gene TRBV12-3 or TRBV12-4; 7 nucleotides line up with TRBD1. J was trimmed by 4 bases and V by 4 bases; bases with no gene match: 15. This CDR3 has 18 residues. The DNA for the CDR3 is TGTGCCAGCAGTTCGACAGGGTCCGTCTCCTTGATCACCGGGGAGCTGTTTTTT. This sequence encodes CASSSTGSVSLITGELFF.

The table lists this clonotype with a few counts. The chain links TRBV21-1 to TRBJ1-6; no DNA check was done on the table's D call, TRBD1. TRBV21-1 is marked as a pseudogene. The CDR3 is made up of 20 amino acids. CDR3 DNA: TGTGCCAGCAGCAAAAATGAGGACAAAAGACAGGCCGACTATAATTCACCCCTCCACTTT. The encoded protein is CASSKNEDKRQADYNSPLHF.

This clonotype has ten or more counts. The J gene is TRBJ2-7, the V gene TRBV20-1, with D perhaps TRBD1 (5 bases). The CDR3 is made up of 13 amino acids. V was pared by 1 base and J by 6 bases, with 13 bases between. Germline loops: CDR1 DFQATT, CDR2 SNEGSKA (reference sequence). The CDR3: CSARVQGNTEQYF. CDR3 DNA: TGCAGTGCTAGAGTCCAGGGCAATACCGAGCAGTACTTC.

V gene TRBV2 combines with J gene TRBJ1-1; no reliable D call. Germline V gene data show CDR1 as SNHLY and CDR2 as FYNNEI. The CDR3 spans 14 residues. V was pared by 5 bases and J by 1 base, with 11 bases between. CDR3 DNA: TGTGCCAGCAGTAAGGGCGAGACGAACACTGAAGCTTTCTTT. Translation gives CASSKGETNTEAFF. Complete variable domain (other parts from reference TRBV2 and TRBJ1-1): EPEVTQTPSHQVTQMGQEVILRCVPISNHLYFYWYRQILGQKVEFLVSFYNNEISEKSEIFDDQFSVERPDGSNFTLKIRSTKLEDSAMYFCASSKGETNTEAFFGQGTRLTVV.

This clonotype appeared a few times. This sequence joins TRBV12-3 or TRBV12-4 and TRBJ2-3, with 9 bases identical to TRBD1. V lost 6 bases to trimming and J lost 0 bases; unmatched junction nucleotides: 1. The CDR3 totals 14 residues. CDR3 in amino acids: CASRDRGSTDTQYF. The CDR3 region has the DNA TGTGCCAGCAGAGACAGGGGGAGCACAGATACGCAGTATTTT.

The table lists this clonotype with a few counts. The CDR3 loop is CASSMTGPNEQFF. CDR3 coding DNA: TGTGCCAGCAGCATGACCGGTCCCAATGAGCAGTTCTTC. This chain uses TRBV12-3 or TRBV12-4 with TRBJ2-1; D gene ambiguous. Trimming removed 6 bases from V and 6 bases from J, with 12 bases in between. CDR3 size: 13 residues.

This clonotype turned up a few times. V is TRBV5-1 and J is TRBJ1-1, with 10 bases matching TRBD1. The CDR3 consists of 16 residues. The J segment lost 1 base and the V segment lost 3 bases, leaving 6 bases of the junction unmatched. CDR1 SGHRS and CDR2 YFSETQ come from the germline V gene. The CDR3 reads CASSSTTGGANTEAFF. The CDR3 DNA is TGCGCCAGCAGCTCGACGACAGGGGGCGCGAACACTGAAGCTTTCTTT.

Many counts were recorded for this clonotype. The gene calls are TRBV6-2 or TRBV6-3 and TRBJ2-1; D perhaps matches TRBD2 (6 bases). The CDR3 is made up of 19 amino acids. CDR1 and CDR2 from the germline V gene are MNHEY and SVGEGT. The V gene lost 2 bases and the J gene lost 0 bases, with 20 bases spanning the gap. CDR3 region: CASSYPSLLAPSSYNEQFF. In DNA form, the CDR3 reads TGTGCCAGCAGTTACCCATCACTTCTAGCGCCGAGCTCCTACAATGAGCAGTTCTTC.

This clonotype was picked up many times. This sequence joins TRBV18 and TRBJ1-2, with a possible D match to TRBD1 (5 bases). This CDR3 is built from 13 residues. Germline CDR1 and CDR2: KGHSH and LQKENI. V was cut by 0 bases and J by 6 bases, with 8 bases left in between. CDR3 protein: CASSPPGGNGYTF. DNA for the CDR3: TGTGCCAGCTCACCACCGGGGGGGAATGGCTACACCTTC. The full variable domain, rest sourced from reference TRBV18 and TRBJ1-2, is NAGVMQNPRHLVRRRGQEARLRCSPMKGHSHVYWYRQLPEEGLKFMVYLQKENIIDESGMPKERFSAEFPKEGPSILRIQQVVRGDSAAYFCASSPPGGNGYTFGSGTRLTVV.

Only a few counts were recorded for this clonotype. This chain links TRBV6-5 with TRBJ1-6, with 8 bases identical to TRBD1. Per the germline V gene, CDR1 is MNHEY and CDR2 is SVGAGI. V shed 10 bases, J shed 5 bases, and the junction held 4 bases outside the gene matches. The length of the CDR3 is 13 residues. The CDR3 region is CATRGQNNSPLHF. The CDR3, as DNA: TGTGCCACCAGGGGGCAGAATAATTCACCCCTCCACTTT.

This clonotype was counted ten times or more. This chain connects TRBV27 to TRBJ2-5, with 9 bases identical to TRBD2. V dropped 5 bases and J dropped 2; count of bases not matched to a gene: 6. The CDR3 has 15 residues. CDR1 is MNHEY and CDR2 is SMNVEV in the germline V gene (reference sequence). The CDR3: CASSHLAGIQETQYF. Here the CDR3 DNA reads TGTGCCAGCAGTCACCTAGCGGGGATACAAGAGACCCAGTACTTC.

In its sample, this clonotype was seen many times. This chain links TRBV5-1 with TRBJ1-1, with D unclear. CDR1 is SGHRS and CDR2 is YFSETQ in the germline V gene. Trimming left V 2 bases short and J 3 bases short, with 8 bases between. The CDR3 length is 13 residues. As DNA, the CDR3 is TGCGCCAGCAGCTTCCAGTTTGACACTGAAGCTTTCTTT. Translation gives CASSFQFDTEAFF. Looking up the rest from reference TRBV5-1 and TRBJ1-1 gives the full variable domain: KAGVTQTPRYLIKTRGQQVTLSCSPISGHRSVSWYQQTPGQGLQFLFEYFSETQRNKGNFPGRFSGRQFSNSRSEMNVSTLELGDSALYLCASSFQFDTEAFFGQGTRLTVV.

The rearrangement uses TRBV23-1 and TRBJ2-1; a weak D match, TRBD1 (6 bases). TRBV23-1 is filed as an ORF, its function uncertain. The CDR3 consists of 16 residues. Trimming shortened V by 1 base and J by 5 bases, and 15 bases separated the two germline ends. CDR3 protein: CASSQFRGHGNNEQFF. CDR3 sequence (DNA): TGCGCCAGCAGTCAATTTAGGGGACACGGGAACAATGAGCAGTTCTTC.